The 15 T cell receptor beta chains listed next were all sequenced from one sample in a study of T-cell reconstitution after alpha-beta-depleted transplantation in children. For TCRbeta, the library was prepared with unique molecular identifiers. TCRdb reprocessed the PCR reads via MiXCR and lists one record per CDR3 protein. The sample shows fewer than 350,000 distinct CDR3 sequences, 10% of them seen only once. The source was PBMCs, collected before TCRalphabeta/CD19-depleted stem cell transplant. These receptors came from a boy younger than two with acute myeloid leukemia, due to receive a stem cell transplant.

Many counts were recorded for this clonotype. The rearrangement links TRBV4-3 to TRBJ2-1; D is uncertain. The germline gives CDR1 LGHNA, CDR2 YSLEER. V lost 2 bases and J lost 7, with 12 bases in between. CDR3 length: 14 amino acids. The CDR3 DNA reads TGCGCCAGCAGCCAAACTGAGGTTCAAAATGAGCAGTTCTTC. It encodes CASSQTEVQNEQFF.

This clonotype was recorded at least ten times. V gene TRBV4-3 combines with J gene TRBJ2-1; no firm D call. The CDR3 runs 16 residues. The V and J ends lost 2 bases and 4 bases respectively, with 15 bases between them. CDR1 is LGHNA and CDR2 is YSLEER in the germline V gene. As DNA, the CDR3 is TGCGCCAGCAGCCAATGGACCTCTAGGCCATACAATGAGCAGTTCTTC. This translates into CASSQWTSRPYNEQFF.

This clonotype was observed at least ten times. The chain joins TRBV14 to TRBJ2-7; 8 nucleotides align to TRBD2. In germline, CDR1 is SGHDN, CDR2 FVKESK. With V trimmed by 3 bases and J by 3 bases, 10 bases remained unmatched. The length of the CDR3 is 16 residues. The CDR3 sequence is CASSHITGTRYYEQYF. CDR3 DNA sequence: TGTGCCAGCAGCCATATCACCGGGACTAGGTACTACGAGCAGTACTTC.

This clonotype was detected ten times or more. The genes are TRBV12-3 or TRBV12-4 and TRBJ2-1, with 7 bases lining up with TRBD1. J lost 16 bases, V lost 3 bases, and 9 bases had no gene match. CDR3 length: 12 amino acids. The CDR3 coding sequence is TGTGCCAGCAGTTTGCCGGGACAGCGGCTTTTCTTC. This encodes CASSLPGQRLFF.

This clonotype was seen repeatedly, ten times or more. The chain carries TRBV6-2 or TRBV6-3 and TRBJ2-3; 11 bases map to TRBD2. Unmatched junction bases numbered 8, after V lost 4 bases and J lost 2 bases. The CDR3 runs to 17 residues. Germline CDR1 reads MNHEY; CDR2 reads SVGEGT. The CDR3 DNA reads as TGTGCCAGCAGTTTCCCGACTAGCGGGGTAACCACAGATACGCAGTATTTT. Translated: CASSFPTSGVTTDTQYF.

J is TRBJ2-1 and V is TRBV20-1; tentatively, D is TRBD2 (5 bases). This CDR3 comprises 13 residues. CDR1 DFQATT and CDR2 SNEGSKA come from the germline V gene (reference sequence). Trimming stripped 4 bases from V and 8 bases from J, with 15 bases between. In DNA, the CDR3 is TGCAGTGCTACCCGAGGGAGTTTCGATGAGCAGTTCTTC. This encodes CSATRGSFDEQFF.

The CDR3 region has the DNA TGCGCCAGCAGCACGGATCCGGGAGCCGCTAACTATGGCTACACCTTC. This codes for CASSTDPGAANYGYTF. The chain is built from TRBV5-1 and TRBJ1-2; D not resolved. V lost 4 bases and J 0 bases, leaving 16 bases between the germline ends. CDR1 and CDR2 (germline): SGHRS, YFSETQ. The CDR3 extends over 16 amino acids.

This clonotype showed up many times. The chain links TRBV28 to TRBJ2-5, with TRBD1 matching 7 bases. The CDR3 is 17 residues long. Germline CDR1 and CDR2: MDHEN and SYDVKM. V lost 3 bases, J lost 0 bases, and 10 bases stayed unmatched. CDR3: CASSFAGPTGYQETQYF. CDR3 nucleotides: TGTGCCAGCAGTTTCGCGGGCCCGACAGGGTACCAAGAGACCCAGTACTTC.

In this sample, this clonotype turned up a few times. The chain recombines TRBV5-5 with TRBJ1-5; possibly TRBD1 for D (5 bases). Trimming stripped 0 bases from V and 3 bases from J, with 10 bases between. This CDR3 comprises 15 residues. CDR1 is SGHKS and CDR2 is YYEKEE in the germline V gene (reference sequence). The CDR3 sequence is CASSLGGLINQPQHF. For the CDR3, the DNA is TGTGCCAGCAGCTTGGGGGGACTCATCAATCAGCCCCAGCATTTT.

In its sample, this clonotype was seen many times. The chain joins TRBV4-2 to TRBJ1-4; 7 bases line up with TRBD1. Germline V gene lookup returns CDR1 LGHNA and CDR2 YNFKEQ. The CDR3 sequence is 14 residues long. The V segment lost 3 bases and the J segment 2 bases; nucleotides outside the gene matches: 0. The DNA for the CDR3 is TGTGCCAGCAGCCAGACAGGGACTAATGAAAAACTGTTTTTT. This encodes CASSQTGTNEKLFF.

This clonotype has at least ten counts. The CDR3 loop reads CASSSPRLAGGLDEQFF. CDR3 bases: TGTGCCAGCAGCTCACCCCGGCTAGCGGGGGGGCTCGATGAGCAGTTCTTC. The chain links TRBV7-2 to TRBJ2-1, with TRBD2 matching over 12 bases. Looked up from germline, CDR1 is SGHTA and CDR2 is FQGNSA. The CDR3 spans 17 residues. J was trimmed by 8 bases and V by 4 bases; bases with no gene match: 12.

The gene calls are TRBV7-9 and TRBJ2-7, with D possibly being TRBD2 (5 bases). Germline CDR1 reads SEHNR; CDR2 reads FQNEAQ (reference sequence). The CDR3 length is 16 residues. Trimming removed 0 bases from V and 0 bases from J, with 12 bases in between. CDR3 bases: TGTGCCAGCAGCTTAGCGCGGGCTCCTATCTCCTACGAGCAGTACTTC. Amino acids: CASSLARAPISYEQYF. Based on the CDR3 plus reference TRBV7-9 and TRBJ2-7, the full variable domain is DTGVSQNPRHKITKRGQNVTFRCDPISEHNRLYWYRQTLGQGPEFLTYFQNEAQLEKSRLLSDRFSAERPKGSFSTLEIQRTEQGDSAMYLCASSLARAPISYEQYFGPGTRLTVT.

A remark on this clonotype: This sequence may be a read error, since a much larger clone differs from it by one base. The V gene is TRBV21-1, the J gene TRBJ2-1. TRBV21-1 is labeled a pseudogene. CDR3 length equals 14 residues. For the CDR3, the DNA is TGTGCCACTTCGAAGGGTACCTTATTCAATGAGCAGTTCTTC. Translated, it gives CATSKGTLFNEQFF.

The sample holds many counts of this clonotype. The rearrangement uses TRBV7-6 and TRBJ2-1, with TRBD2 as a possible D gene (5 bases). In germline, CDR1 is SGHVS, CDR2 FNYEAQ. The V gene lost 6 bases and the J gene lost 4 bases, with 10 bases spanning the gap. The length of the CDR3 is 13 residues. This CDR3 is CASSSSLYNEQFF. The CDR3 region has the DNA TGTGCCAGCAGTTCTAGCCTTTACAATGAGCAGTTCTTC.

This clonotype has a count of ten or more. The CDR3 protein is CASSFVGGRYEQYF. The CDR3 DNA reads as TGTGCCAGCAGTTTTGTAGGGGGCAGATACGAGCAGTACTTC. The chain combines TRBV28 with TRBJ2-7; TRBD1 aligns across 7 bases. V was pared by 3 bases and J by 4 bases, with 6 bases of the junction left unmatched. CDR3 length: 14 amino acids. The V gene's germline CDR1 is MDHEN and CDR2 SYDVKM.